This entry describes one T cell receptor beta chain. The data stem from a study of technical replicates of blood from a handful of donors. Trimming removed 3 bases from V and 4 bases from J; junction bases left unmatched: 12. Germline values: CDR1 SGHRS, CDR2 YFSETQ. There are 16 residues in the CDR3. The data were produced by immunoSEQ multiplex PCR, yet TCRdb's version contains in-frame clones alone and is incomplete. This sample has more than 75,000 clones, with 86% found just once. The TCR originated in a human donor in good health. Some clones in this sample may be carry-over from other donors' samples. Sequencing was done on a sample of PBMCs. This chain uses TRBV5-1 with TRBJ2-5, with TRBD2 identical over 7 bases. The CDR3 DNA follows: TGCGCCAGCAGCTCCTTCGGGAACACGGGGGGAGAGACCCAGTACTTC. Translated, it gives CASSSFGNTGGETQYF.